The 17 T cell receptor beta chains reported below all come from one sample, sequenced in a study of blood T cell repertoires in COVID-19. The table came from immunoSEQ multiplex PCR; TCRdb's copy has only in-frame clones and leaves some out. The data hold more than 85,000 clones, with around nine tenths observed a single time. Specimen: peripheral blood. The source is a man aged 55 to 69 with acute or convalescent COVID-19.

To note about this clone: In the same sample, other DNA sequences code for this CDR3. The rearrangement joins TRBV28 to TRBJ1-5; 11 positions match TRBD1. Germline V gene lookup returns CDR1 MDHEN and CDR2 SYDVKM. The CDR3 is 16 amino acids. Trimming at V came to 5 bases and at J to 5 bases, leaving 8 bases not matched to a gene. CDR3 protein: CASSPPGTGGDQPQHF. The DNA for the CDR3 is TGTGCCAGCAGTCCGCCTGGGACAGGGGGTGATCAGCCCCAGCATTTT.

The CDR3 protein is CASSQESPWREGQGDIQYF. In nucleotides, the CDR3 is TGTGCCAGCAGCCAAGAGTCTCCGTGGCGGGAGGGCCAGGGGGACATTCAGTACTTC. The rearrangement joins TRBV3-1 (or the pseudogene TRBV3-2) to TRBJ2-4, with 9 bases aligning to TRBD2. The V gene end was trimmed by 0 bases and the J gene end by 8 bases; junction bases not matched to a gene: 17. The CDR3 consists of 19 residues. The germline CDR1 and CDR2 sequences are LGHDT and YNNKEL (reference sequence).

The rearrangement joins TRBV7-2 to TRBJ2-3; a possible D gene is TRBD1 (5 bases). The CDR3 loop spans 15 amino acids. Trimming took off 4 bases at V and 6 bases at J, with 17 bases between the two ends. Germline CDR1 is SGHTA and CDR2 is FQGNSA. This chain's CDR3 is CASSYSTDPGDTQYF. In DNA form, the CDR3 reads TGTGCCAGCAGCTACTCGACAGACCCAGGGGATACGCAGTATTTT. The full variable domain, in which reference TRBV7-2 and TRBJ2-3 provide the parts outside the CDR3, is GAGVSQSPSNKVTEKGKDVELRCDPISGHTALYWYRQSLGQGLEFLIYFQGNSAPDKSGLPSDRFSAERTGGSVSTLTIQRTQQEDSAVYLCASSYSTDPGDTQYFGPGTRLTVL.

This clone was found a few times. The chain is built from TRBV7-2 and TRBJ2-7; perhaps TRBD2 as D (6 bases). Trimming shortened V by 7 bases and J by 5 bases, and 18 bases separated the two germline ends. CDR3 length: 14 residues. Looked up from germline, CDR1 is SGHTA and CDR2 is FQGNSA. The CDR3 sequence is CASTFTGAPDEQYF. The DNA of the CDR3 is TGTGCCAGCACCTTTACGGGAGCGCCGGACGAGCAGTACTTC.

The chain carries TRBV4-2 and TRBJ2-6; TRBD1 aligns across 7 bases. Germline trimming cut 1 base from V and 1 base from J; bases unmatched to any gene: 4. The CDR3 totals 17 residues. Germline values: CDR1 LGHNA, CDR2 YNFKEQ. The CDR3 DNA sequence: TGTGCCAGCAGCCAAGGATACAGGGGTTCTGGGGCCAACGTCCTGACTTTC. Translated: CASSQGYRGSGANVLTF.

CDR3 sequence: CASSFLQGDYGYTF. CDR3 bases: TGTGCCAGCAGTTTTTTACAGGGGGACTATGGCTACACCTTC. This chain connects TRBV2 to TRBJ1-2; TRBD1 matches 8 bases. Trimming removed 5 bases from V and 3 bases from J; junction bases left unmatched: 5. This CDR3 is built from 14 residues. CDR1 and CDR2 (germline): SNHLY, FYNNEI.

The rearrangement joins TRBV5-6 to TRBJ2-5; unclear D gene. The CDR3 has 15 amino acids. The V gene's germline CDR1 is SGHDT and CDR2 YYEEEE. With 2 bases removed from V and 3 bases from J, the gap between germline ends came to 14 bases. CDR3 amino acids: CASSFFGQAKETQYF. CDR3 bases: TGTGCCAGCAGCTTTTTTGGTCAGGCAAAAGAGACCCAGTACTTC.

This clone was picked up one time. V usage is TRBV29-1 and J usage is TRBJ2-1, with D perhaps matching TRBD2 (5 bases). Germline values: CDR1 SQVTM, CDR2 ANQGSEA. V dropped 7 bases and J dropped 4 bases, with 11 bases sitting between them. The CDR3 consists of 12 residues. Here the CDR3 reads CSAEGSYNEQFF. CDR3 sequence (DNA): TGCAGCGCCGAGGGATCATACAATGAGCAGTTCTTC.

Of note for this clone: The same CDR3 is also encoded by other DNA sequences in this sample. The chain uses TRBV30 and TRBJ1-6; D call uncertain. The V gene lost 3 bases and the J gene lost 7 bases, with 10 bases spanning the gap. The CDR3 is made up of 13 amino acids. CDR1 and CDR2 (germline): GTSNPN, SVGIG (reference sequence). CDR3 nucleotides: TGTGCCTGGAGCCTAAGAGGAAATTCACCCCTCCACTTT. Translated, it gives CAWSLRGNSPLHF.

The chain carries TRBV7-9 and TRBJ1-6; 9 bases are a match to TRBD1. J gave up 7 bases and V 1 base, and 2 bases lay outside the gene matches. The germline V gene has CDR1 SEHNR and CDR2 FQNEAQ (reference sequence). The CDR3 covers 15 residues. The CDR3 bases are TGTGCCAGCAGCTTAGGGGACAGGGCGAATTCACCCCTCCACTTT. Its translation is CASSLGDRANSPLHF. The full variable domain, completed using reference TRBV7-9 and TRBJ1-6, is DTGVSQNPRHKITKRGQNVTFRCDPISEHNRLYWYRQTLGQGPEFLTYFQNEAQLEKSRLLSDRFSAERPKGSFSTLEIQRTEQGDSAMYLCASSLGDRANSPLHFGNGTRLTVT.

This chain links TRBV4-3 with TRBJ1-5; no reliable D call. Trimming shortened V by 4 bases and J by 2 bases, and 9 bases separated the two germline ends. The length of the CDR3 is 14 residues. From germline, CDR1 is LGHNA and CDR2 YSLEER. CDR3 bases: TGCGCCAGCAGCCCCTCAGGCGGCAATCAGCCCCAGCATTTT. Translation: CASSPSGGNQPQHF.

This CDR3 reads CASSLSTGVGELFF. The CDR3 DNA follows: TGTGCCAGCAGCTTGTCGACAGGGGTCGGGGAGCTGTTTTTT. This chain uses TRBV7-2 with TRBJ2-2; TRBD1 agrees at 8 bases. CDR3 size: 14 residues. V trimming: 3 bases; J trimming: 7 bases; junction bases outside the gene matches: 4. Germline CDR1 reads SGHTA; CDR2 reads FQGNSA.

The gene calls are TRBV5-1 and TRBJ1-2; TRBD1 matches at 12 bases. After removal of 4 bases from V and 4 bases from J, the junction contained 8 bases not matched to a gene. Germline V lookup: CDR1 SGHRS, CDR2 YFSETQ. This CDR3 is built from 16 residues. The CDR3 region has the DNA TGCGCCAGCAGCGCGGGACAGGGGGCCAGGAGCTATGGCTACACCTTC. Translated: CASSAGQGARSYGYTF.

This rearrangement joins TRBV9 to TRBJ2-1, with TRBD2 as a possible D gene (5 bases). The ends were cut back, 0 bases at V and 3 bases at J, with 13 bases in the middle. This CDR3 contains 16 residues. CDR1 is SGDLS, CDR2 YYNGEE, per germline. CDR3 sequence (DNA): TGTGCCAGCAGCGTAGACGGCCTAGCTGACTACAATGAGCAGTTCTTC. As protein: CASSVDGLADYNEQFF.

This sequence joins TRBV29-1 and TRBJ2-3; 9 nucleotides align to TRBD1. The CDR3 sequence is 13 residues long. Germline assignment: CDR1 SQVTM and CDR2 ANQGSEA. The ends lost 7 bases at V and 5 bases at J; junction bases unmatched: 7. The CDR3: CSGGQGEGDTQYF. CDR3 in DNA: TGCAGCGGGGGACAGGGTGAGGGAGATACGCAGTATTTT.

The chain's CDR3 is CASSTATGLNSPLHF. The CDR3 bases are TGTGCCAGTAGTACCGCGACAGGTTTAAATTCACCCCTCCACTTT. The genes are TRBV19 and TRBJ1-6; D may be TRBD1 (6 bases). Germline V gene sequence: CDR1 LNHDA, CDR2 SQIVND (reference sequence). The CDR3 is 15 residues long. V dropped 4 bases and J dropped 7 bases, with 14 bases sitting between them.

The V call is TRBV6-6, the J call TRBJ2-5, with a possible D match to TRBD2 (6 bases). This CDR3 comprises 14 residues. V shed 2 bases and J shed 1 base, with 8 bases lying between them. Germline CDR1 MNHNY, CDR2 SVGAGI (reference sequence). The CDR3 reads CASSYSGLQETQYF. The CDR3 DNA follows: TGTGCCAGCAGTTACAGCGGGCTCCAAGAGACCCAGTACTTC.